The clone carrying this TCR beta chain was seen once. The source of the sample is a study of blood T cells in healthy people across ages. Study in general: Template switching picked up about one barcoded beta molecule for each two T cells.

The donors, healthy Caucasians from Russia, were aged roughly 6 to 100. Total RNA extraction produced at least 6 micrograms (per sample) for the study. A J-beta primer mix and a sample-barcoded 5' primer were used in a second PCR of about 6 to 12 cycles. One entry per CDR3 protein results from TCRdb running MiXCR on the 5' RACE reads. The sample lists roughly 1.9 million distinct CDR3 sequences; 35% to 50% were seen once. The clonotype originates from a human donor in good health. The sample comprised blood.

This CDR3 is CASSEAKQFF. CDR3 DNA sequence: TGTGCCAGCAGTGAGGCTAAGCAGTTCTTC. This chain links TRBV2 with TRBJ2-1; D is unresolved. Per germline, CDR1 SNHLY and CDR2 FYNNEI. V lost 3 bases to trimming and J lost 11 bases, with 5 bases between them. The CDR3 spans 10 residues.